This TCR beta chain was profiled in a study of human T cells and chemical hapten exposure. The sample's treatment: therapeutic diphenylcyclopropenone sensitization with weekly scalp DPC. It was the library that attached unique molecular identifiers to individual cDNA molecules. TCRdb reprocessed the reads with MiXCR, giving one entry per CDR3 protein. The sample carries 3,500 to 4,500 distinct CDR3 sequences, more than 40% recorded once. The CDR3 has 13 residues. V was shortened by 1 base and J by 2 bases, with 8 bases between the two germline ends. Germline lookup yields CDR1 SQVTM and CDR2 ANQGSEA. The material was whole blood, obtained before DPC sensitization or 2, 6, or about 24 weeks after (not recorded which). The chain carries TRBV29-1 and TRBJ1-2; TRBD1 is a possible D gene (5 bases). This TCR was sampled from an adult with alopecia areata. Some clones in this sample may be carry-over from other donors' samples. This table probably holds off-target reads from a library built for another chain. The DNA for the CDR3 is TGCAGCGTTGAAGGACAGCCCAACTATGGCTACACCTTC. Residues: CSVEGQPNYGYTF.